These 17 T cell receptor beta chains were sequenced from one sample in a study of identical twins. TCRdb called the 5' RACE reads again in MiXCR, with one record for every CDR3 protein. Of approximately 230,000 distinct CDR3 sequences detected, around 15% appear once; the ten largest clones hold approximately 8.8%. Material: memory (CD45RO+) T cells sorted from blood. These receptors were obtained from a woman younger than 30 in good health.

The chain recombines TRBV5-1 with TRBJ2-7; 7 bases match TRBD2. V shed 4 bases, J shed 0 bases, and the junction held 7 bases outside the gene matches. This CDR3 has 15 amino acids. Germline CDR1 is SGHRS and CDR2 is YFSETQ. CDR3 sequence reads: CASSHTGTISYEQYF. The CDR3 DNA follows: TGCGCCAGCAGCCACACCGGGACTATCTCCTACGAGCAGTACTTC.

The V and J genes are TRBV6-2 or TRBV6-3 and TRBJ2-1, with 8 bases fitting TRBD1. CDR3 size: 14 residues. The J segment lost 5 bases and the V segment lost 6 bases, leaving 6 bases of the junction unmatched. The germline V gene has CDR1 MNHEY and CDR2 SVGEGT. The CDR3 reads CASREGQGDNEQFF. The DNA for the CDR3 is TGTGCCAGCAGGGAAGGACAGGGAGACAATGAGCAGTTCTTC.

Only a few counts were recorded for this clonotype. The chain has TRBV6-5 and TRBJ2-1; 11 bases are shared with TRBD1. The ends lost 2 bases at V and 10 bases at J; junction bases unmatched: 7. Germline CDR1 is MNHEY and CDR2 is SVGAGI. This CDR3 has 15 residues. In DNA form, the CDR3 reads TGTGCCAGCAGTTACACTGGGACAGGGGGTTGGGAGCAGTTCTTC. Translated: CASSYTGTGGWEQFF.

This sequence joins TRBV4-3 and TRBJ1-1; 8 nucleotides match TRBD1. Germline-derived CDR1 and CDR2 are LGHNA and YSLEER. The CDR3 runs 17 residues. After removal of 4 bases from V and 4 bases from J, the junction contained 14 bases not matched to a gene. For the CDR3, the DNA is TGCGCCAGCAGCCGCGAGAGATTACAGGGGGGAGTCACTGAAGCTTTCTTT. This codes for CASSRERLQGGVTEAFF.

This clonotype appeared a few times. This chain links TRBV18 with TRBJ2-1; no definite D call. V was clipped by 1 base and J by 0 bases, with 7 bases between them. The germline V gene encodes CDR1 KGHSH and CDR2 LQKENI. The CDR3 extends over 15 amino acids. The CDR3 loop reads CASSPRAYSYNEQFF. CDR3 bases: TGTGCCAGCTCACCACGGGCCTACTCCTACAATGAGCAGTTCTTC.

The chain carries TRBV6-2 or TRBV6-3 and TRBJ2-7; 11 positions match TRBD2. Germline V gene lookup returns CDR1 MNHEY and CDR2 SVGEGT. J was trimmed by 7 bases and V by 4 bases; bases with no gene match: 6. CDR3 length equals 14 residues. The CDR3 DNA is TGTGCCAGCAGTTCCGGAGTAGCGGGAGGGGAGCAGTACTTC. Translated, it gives CASSSGVAGGEQYF.

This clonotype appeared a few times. In nucleotides, the CDR3 is TGCGCCAGCAGCCTAACAATCGGACAGGGGGAATACTATGGCTACACCTTC. This gives the protein CASSLTIGQGEYYGYTF. The chain links TRBV5-1 to TRBJ1-2, with TRBD1 identical over 10 bases. Trimming at V came to 4 bases and at J to 3 bases, leaving 12 bases not matched to a gene. From germline, CDR1 is SGHRS and CDR2 YFSETQ. The CDR3 length is 17 residues.

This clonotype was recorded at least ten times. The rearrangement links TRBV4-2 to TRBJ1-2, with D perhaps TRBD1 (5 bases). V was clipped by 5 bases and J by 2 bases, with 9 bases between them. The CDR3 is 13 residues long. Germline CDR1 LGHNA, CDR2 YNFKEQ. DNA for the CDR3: TGTGCCAGCAGCGGGACGGCGAACTATGGCTACACCTTC. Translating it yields CASSGTANYGYTF.

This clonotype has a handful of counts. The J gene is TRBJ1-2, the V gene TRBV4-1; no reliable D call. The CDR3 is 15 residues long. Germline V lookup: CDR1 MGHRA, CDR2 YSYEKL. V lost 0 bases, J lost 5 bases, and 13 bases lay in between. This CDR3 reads CASSQDIRDSYGYTF. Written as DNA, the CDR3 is TGCGCCAGCAGCCAAGATATCCGGGATTCTTATGGCTACACCTTC.

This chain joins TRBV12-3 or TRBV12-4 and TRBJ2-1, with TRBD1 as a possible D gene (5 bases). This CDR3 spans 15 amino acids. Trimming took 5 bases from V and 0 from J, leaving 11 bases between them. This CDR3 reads CASSPRQSSYNEQFF. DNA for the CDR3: TGTGCCAGCAGTCCTCGACAGAGCTCCTACAATGAGCAGTTCTTC.

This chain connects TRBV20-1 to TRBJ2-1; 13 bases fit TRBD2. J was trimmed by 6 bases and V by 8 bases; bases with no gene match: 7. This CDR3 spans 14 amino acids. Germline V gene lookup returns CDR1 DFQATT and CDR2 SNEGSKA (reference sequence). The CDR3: CSSPGLAGANEQFF. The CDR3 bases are TGCAGTTCTCCAGGACTAGCGGGAGCCAATGAGCAGTTCTTC.

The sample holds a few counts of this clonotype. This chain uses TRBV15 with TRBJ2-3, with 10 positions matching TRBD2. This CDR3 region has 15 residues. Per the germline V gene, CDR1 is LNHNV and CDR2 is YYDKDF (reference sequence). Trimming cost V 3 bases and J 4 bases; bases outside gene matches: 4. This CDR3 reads CATSRASGSADTQYF. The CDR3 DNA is TGTGCCACCAGCAGGGCTAGCGGGAGCGCAGATACGCAGTATTTT.

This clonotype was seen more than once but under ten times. The CDR3 sequence is CASSHGTSGGFTDTQYF. CDR3 nucleotides: TGTGCCAGCAGCCACGGCACTAGCGGGGGGTTCACAGATACGCAGTATTTT. The chain joins TRBV3-1 to TRBJ2-3, with 12 bases lining up with TRBD2. Per the germline V gene, CDR1 is LGHDT and CDR2 is YNNKEL (reference sequence). CDR3 length: 17 residues. The J segment lost 2 bases and the V segment lost 3 bases, leaving 6 bases of the junction unmatched.

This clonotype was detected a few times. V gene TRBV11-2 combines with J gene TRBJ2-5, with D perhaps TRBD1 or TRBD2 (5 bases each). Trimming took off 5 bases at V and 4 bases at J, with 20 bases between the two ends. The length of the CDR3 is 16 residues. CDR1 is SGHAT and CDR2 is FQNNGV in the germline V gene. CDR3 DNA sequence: TGTGCCAGCAGCCAAAACCAGGGACGGAAAATAGAGACCCAGTACTTC. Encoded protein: CASSQNQGRKIETQYF.

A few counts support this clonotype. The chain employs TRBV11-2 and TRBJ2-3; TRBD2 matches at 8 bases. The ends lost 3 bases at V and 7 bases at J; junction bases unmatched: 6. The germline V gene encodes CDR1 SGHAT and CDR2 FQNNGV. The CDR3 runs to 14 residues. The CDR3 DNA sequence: TGTGCCAGCAGCTTGGAACCGGGGGGGAATACGCAGTATTTT. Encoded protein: CASSLEPGGNTQYF.

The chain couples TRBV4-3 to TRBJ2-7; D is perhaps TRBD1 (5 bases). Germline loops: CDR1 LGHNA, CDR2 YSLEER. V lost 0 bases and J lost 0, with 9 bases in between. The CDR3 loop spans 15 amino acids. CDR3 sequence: CASSQDPRASYEQYF. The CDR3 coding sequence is TGCGCCAGCAGCCAAGATCCCAGGGCCTCCTACGAGCAGTACTTC.

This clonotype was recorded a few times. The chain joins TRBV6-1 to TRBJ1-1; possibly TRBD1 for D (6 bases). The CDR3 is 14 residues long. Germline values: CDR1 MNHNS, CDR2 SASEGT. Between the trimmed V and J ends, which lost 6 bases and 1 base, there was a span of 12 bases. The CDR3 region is CASRNTGQNTEAFF. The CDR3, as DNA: TGTGCCAGCAGGAATACGGGACAGAACACTGAAGCTTTCTTT.